What follows are 9 T cell receptor beta chains derived from one specimen sequenced in a study of cytomegalovirus exposure and HLA in healthy donors. The PCR made use of 60 Vbeta and 13 Jbeta primers. Generated by immunoSEQ multiplex PCR, the TCRdb table keeps only in-frame clones and is missing some. The sample records roughly 140,000 clones, around 78% being singletons. Sequencing was done on a sample of PBMCs. The source is a man in his forties or fifties in good health and CMV-seropositive.

V is TRBV14 and J is TRBJ2-5; 7 bases match TRBD1. Per the germline V gene, CDR1 is SGHDN and CDR2 is FVKESK. This CDR3 spans 15 amino acids. The junction had 11 bases not matched to a gene; V was cut back by 5 bases and J by 5 bases. CDR3 nucleotide sequence: TGTGCCAGCAGCACCAGACAGGGTCTGGGGGAGACCCAGTACTTC. Its protein is CASSTRQGLGETQYF.

This clone was detected once. V usage is TRBV14 and J usage is TRBJ2-3, with TRBD2 matching over 10 bases. Per the germline V gene, CDR1 is SGHDN and CDR2 is FVKESK. The CDR3 totals 19 residues. The ends lost 3 bases at V and 0 bases at J; junction bases unmatched: 12. The CDR3 nucleotides read TGTGCCAGCAGCCACCTACTAGCGGGACGACTTTTTAGCACAGATACGCAGTATTTT. It encodes CASSHLLAGRLFSTDTQYF.

This sequence joins TRBV27 and TRBJ2-7; 7 bases align to TRBD2. The CDR3 has 14 residues. Germline CDR1 MNHEY, CDR2 SMNVEV (reference sequence). V shed 8 bases, J shed 3 bases, and the junction held 10 bases outside the gene matches. CDR3 in amino acids: CASRTQRGGYEQYF. The CDR3 coding sequence is TGTGCCAGCCGGACTCAGCGGGGTGGCTACGAGCAGTACTTC.

The V call is TRBV19, the J call TRBJ2-6, with D uncertain. Per the germline V gene, CDR1 is LNHDA and CDR2 is SQIVND (reference sequence). The CDR3 runs 17 residues. Trimming took 4 bases from V and 0 from J, leaving 13 bases between them. The CDR3, as DNA: TGTGCCAGTAGTAGTAGGAACGCGGCCTCTGGGGCCAACGTCCTGACTTTC. Protein: CASSSRNAASGANVLTF.

V and J are TRBV6-5 and TRBJ1-4, with 7 bases that match TRBD1. Germline CDR1 is MNHEY and CDR2 is SVGAGI. Unmatched junction bases numbered 11, after V lost 6 bases and J lost 7 bases. There are 15 residues in the CDR3. The CDR3 protein is CASSPQGEGSEKLFF. As DNA, the CDR3 is TGTGCCAGCAGCCCCCAGGGGGAAGGAAGTGAAAAACTGTTTTTT.

This chain connects TRBV7-2 to TRBJ2-7, with a possible D match to TRBD2 (6 bases). Germline values: CDR1 SGHTA, CDR2 FQGNSA. The length of the CDR3 is 15 residues. The V gene lost 5 bases and the J gene lost 3 bases, with 17 bases spanning the gap. CDR3 DNA: TGTGCCAGCAGCCATAGCGGAACCCTTAACTACGAGCAGTACTTC. Translated, it gives CASSHSGTLNYEQYF.

This chain links TRBV28 with TRBJ1-5; TRBD1 matches 7 bases. Germline values: CDR1 MDHEN, CDR2 SYDVKM. Germline trimming cut 5 bases from V and 5 bases from J; bases unmatched to any gene: 3. The CDR3 extends over 13 amino acids. Here the CDR3 reads CASSGQAHQPQHF. The CDR3 DNA follows: TGTGCCAGCAGTGGACAGGCCCATCAGCCCCAGCATTTT. The full variable domain, rest sourced from reference TRBV28 and TRBJ1-5, is DVKVTQSSRYLVKRTGEKVFLECVQDMDHENMFWYRQDPGLGLRLIYFSYDVKMKEKGDIPEGYSVSREKKERFSLILESASTNQTSMYLCASSGQAHQPQHFGDGTRLSIL.

In this sample, this clone turned up a few times. The chain combines TRBV7-7 with TRBJ2-5; 7 bases map to TRBD1. The CDR3 totals 14 residues. After removal of 5 bases from V and 5 bases from J, the junction contained 8 bases not matched to a gene. The germline CDR1 and CDR2 sequences are SSHAT and FNYEAQ (reference sequence). The CDR3 region has the DNA TGTGCCAGCAGCCCACGGGCCAGGGGGGAGACCCAGTACTTC. This translates into CASSPRARGETQYF.

The chain's CDR3 is CALNRGPNEKLFF. CDR3 bases: TGTGCCTTAAACAGGGGGCCTAATGAAAAACTGTTTTTT. The chain recombines TRBV30 with TRBJ1-4; the match to TRBD1 covers 9 bases. J gave up 3 bases and V 7 bases, and 3 bases lay outside the gene matches. In germline, CDR1 is GTSNPN, CDR2 SVGIG (reference sequence). The CDR3 runs 13 residues. The full variable domain, in which reference TRBV30 and TRBJ1-4 provide the parts outside the CDR3, is SQTIHQWPATLVQPVGSPLSLECTVEGTSNPNLYWYRQAAGRGLQLLFYSVGIGQISSEVPQNLSASRPQDRQFILSSKKLLLSDSGFYLCALNRGPNEKLFFGSGTQLSVL.